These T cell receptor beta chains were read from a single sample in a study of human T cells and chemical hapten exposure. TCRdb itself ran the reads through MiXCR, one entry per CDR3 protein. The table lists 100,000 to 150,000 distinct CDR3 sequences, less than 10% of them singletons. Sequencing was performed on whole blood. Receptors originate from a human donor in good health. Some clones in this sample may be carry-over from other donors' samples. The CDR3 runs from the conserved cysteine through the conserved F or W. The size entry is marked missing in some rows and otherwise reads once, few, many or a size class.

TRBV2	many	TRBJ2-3	CASSEPFTDTQYF
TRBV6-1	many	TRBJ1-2	CASSFQLNYGYTF
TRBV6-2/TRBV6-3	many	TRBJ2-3	CASSYSSWDTQYF
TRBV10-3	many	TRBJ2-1	CAISGSTSGDYNEQFF
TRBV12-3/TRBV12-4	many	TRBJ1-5	CASSLTGGQYSNQPQHF
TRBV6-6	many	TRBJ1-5	CASSETGEYSNQPQHF
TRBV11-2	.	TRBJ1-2	CASSSRNYGYTF
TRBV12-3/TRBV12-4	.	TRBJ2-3	CASSQGGQGTDTQYF
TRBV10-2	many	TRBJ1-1	CASRADESTEAFF
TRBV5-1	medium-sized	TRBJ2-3	CASSLALEESTDTQYF
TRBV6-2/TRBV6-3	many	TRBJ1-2	CASSYDLGYGYTF
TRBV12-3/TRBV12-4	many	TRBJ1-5	CASTNRGDQPQHF
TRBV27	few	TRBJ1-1	CASSFGVTGRTEAFF
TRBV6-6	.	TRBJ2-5	CASSYTGLETQYF
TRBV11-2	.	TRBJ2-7	CASSPIDSYEQYF
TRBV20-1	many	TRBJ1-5	CSARPYAQGGDSGEPQHF
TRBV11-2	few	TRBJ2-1	CASSSGLAGINEQFF
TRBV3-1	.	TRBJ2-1	CASSQETTGGNEQFF
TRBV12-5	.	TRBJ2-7	CASGLDRVRLNEQYF
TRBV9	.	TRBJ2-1	CASSVTYRGDNEQFF
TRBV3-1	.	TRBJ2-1	CASNYLGSGYNEQFF
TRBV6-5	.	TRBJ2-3	CASRVTSGTQYF
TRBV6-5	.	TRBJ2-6	CASRSQGASAGANVLTF
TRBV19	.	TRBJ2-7	CASSIRDRERDEQYF
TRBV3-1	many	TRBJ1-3	CAVGDTTSGNTIYF
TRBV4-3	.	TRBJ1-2	CASSQELSQILSYGYTF
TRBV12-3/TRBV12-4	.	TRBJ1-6	CASSITGGSYNSPLHF
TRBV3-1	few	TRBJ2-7	CASSQEGTGGMVNF
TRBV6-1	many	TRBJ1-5	CASSADRAPFGNQPQHF
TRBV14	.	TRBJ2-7	CASSHRQAYEQYF
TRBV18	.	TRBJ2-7	CASSPPNRGSYEQYF
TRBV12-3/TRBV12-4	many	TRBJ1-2	CASSSGTRGGYGYTF
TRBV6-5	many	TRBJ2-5	CASSYSRWDPQETQYF
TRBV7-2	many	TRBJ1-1	CASSLRENTEAFF
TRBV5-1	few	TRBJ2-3	CASSQGAPSTDTQYF
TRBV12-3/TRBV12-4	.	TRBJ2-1	CASSTGTGGVDEQFF
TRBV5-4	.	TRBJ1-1	CASSTRTPPTEAFF
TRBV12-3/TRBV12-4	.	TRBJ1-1	CASSSGGALNTEAFF
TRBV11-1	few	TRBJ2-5	CASSLPLGNQETQYF
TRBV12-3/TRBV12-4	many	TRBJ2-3	CASSIALVSAQYF
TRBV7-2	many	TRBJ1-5	CASSLVAGTNQPQHF
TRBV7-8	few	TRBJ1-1	CASSLIGSDTEAFF
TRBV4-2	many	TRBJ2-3	CASSQGGVGADTQYF
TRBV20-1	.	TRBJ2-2	CSAQESAGELFF
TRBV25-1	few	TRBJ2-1	CASSEFDEQFF
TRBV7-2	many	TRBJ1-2	CASSLFAGTANYGYTF
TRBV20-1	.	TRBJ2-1	CTLLRGGALNEQFF
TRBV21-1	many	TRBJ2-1	CASSKAGDPWSDYNEQFF
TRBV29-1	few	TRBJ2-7	CSVLGTGVSYEQYF
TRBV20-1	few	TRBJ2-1	CSAPTGQGVSLEQFF
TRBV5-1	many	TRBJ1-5	CASSRQGFGEPQHF
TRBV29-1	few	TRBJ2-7	CSARGREGSNEQYF
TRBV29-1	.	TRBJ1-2	CSVKGPEGYGYTF
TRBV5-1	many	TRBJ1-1	CASSFEGMNTEAFF
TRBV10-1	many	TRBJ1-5	CASSERKPQHF